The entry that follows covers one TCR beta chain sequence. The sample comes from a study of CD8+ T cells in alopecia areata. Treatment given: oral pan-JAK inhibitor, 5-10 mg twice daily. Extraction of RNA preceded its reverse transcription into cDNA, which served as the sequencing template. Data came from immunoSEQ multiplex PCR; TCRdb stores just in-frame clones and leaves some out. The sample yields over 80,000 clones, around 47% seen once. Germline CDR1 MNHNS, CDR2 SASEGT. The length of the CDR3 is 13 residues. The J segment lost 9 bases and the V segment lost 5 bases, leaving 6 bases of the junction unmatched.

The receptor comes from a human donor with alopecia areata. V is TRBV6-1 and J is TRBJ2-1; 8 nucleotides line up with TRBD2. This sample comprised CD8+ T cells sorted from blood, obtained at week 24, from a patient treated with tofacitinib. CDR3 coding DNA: TGTGCCAGCAGTCCGGGACTAGTGAGTGAGCAGTTCTTC. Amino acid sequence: CASSPGLVSEQFF.